This TCR beta chain is from a study of blood T cell repertoires in COVID-19. Study information: PBMCs, B-cell-depleted T cells, or T cells provided the cDNA or gDNA that made up the material.

Trimming stripped 4 bases from V and 0 bases from J, with 7 bases between. This CDR3 comprises 13 residues. Germline lookup yields CDR1 SGHRS and CDR2 YFSETQ. As handled by the study authors: Quantification of nucleated cells was approximated via reference gene primer amplification. Assay: immunoSEQ multiplex PCR; the TCRdb copy retains only in-frame clones and omits some. V, J and clone size derive from that table, while D and trimming were established from the DNA sequence. The table lists about 180,000 clones, around four fifths of them singletons. Sequencing input: peripheral blood. The receptor was isolated from a woman in her thirties or forties with COVID-19, enrolled during active disease. The rearrangement uses TRBV5-1 and TRBJ1-1; D ambiguous. As DNA, the CDR3 is TGCGCCAGCAGCGAGCTAATGAACACTGAAGCTTTCTTT. Protein product: CASSELMNTEAFF.